This TCR beta chain comes out of a study of T cells expressing NK-cell markers. Looking at the study overall: Sorted CD3+CD56-NKG2C+, CD3+CD56+NKG2C+ and CD3+CD56+NKG2C- T cells supplied the TCR beta repertoires.

CDR1 is DFQATT, CDR2 SNEGSKA, per germline (reference sequence). This CDR3 spans 15 amino acids. Study-wide results and limits: The CD3+CD56-NKG2C+ fraction was also led by these clonotypes in several donors. In more than 5 donors, dominant CD3+CD56+NKG2C+ clonotypes ranked among the top 10 CD8+ clonotypes.

Note on this clonotype: The target antigen is unknown.

From its re-call of the 5' RACE reads, TCRdb lists each CDR3 protein once, without DNA. There are about 390,000 distinct CDR3 sequences in the sample, with about 10% held by the top ten. The V call is TRBV20-1, the J call TRBJ2-1; TCRdb gives TRBD2 as the D gene, but with no DNA this cannot be confirmed. The sample taken for sequencing was blood T cells: a sorted CD56 or NKG2C T cell subset, CD4+ or CD8+ T cells, or bulk PBMC T cells (not recorded which). The clonotype originates from a woman aged 50 to 65 in good health. The CDR3 spells CSALSTGLGYNEQFF.